This T cell receptor beta chain derives from a study of regulatory T cells in long-lasting Graves disease. Time point here: newly diagnosed GD, antithyroid drugs for less than 3 months. Making the TCR library involved RNA that had been extracted from PBMCs. Trimming left V 3 bases short and J 5 bases short, with 9 bases between. Germline-derived CDR1 and CDR2 are MNHEY and SMNVEV (reference sequence). The CDR3 totals 13 residues. Both iRepertoire HTBI primers and Arm-PCR of CDR3 regions were used to build the TCR beta libraries. TCRdb re-analysed the multiplex PCR reads in MiXCR, keeping a single row per CDR3 protein. The sample lists a few hundred thousand distinct CDR3 sequences; over 15% were seen once. This clonotype was counted at least ten times. These data also featured in a second study, about T cells in Graves' hyperthyroidism and ophthalmopathy.

The sequences come from peripheral blood mononuclear cells (PBMCs), collected at new diagnosis, from a patient treated with antithyroid drugs. The V and J genes are TRBV27 and TRBJ2-3, with unresolved D. This sequence was found in a man aged 35 to 55 with Graves disease. CDR3 amino acids: CASSFNGGDTQYF. The CDR3 nucleotides are TGTGCCAGCAGTTTTAACGGTGGAGATACGCAGTATTTT.